These 7 T cell receptor beta chains were all obtained from the same sample, sequenced in a study. TCRdb reprocessed the RT-PCR reads via MiXCR and lists one record per CDR3 protein. The sample records more than 550,000 distinct CDR3 sequences, approximately 15% being singletons. Material: memory CD4+ T cells from blood. These receptors were taken from a female donor in good health, serving as a healthy control.

This clonotype has more than one count but fewer than ten. The chain recombines TRBV20-1 with TRBJ1-2; 7 nucleotides match TRBD1. The J segment lost 4 bases and the V segment lost 3 bases, leaving 11 bases of the junction unmatched. The CDR3 totals 15 residues. Germline CDR1 DFQATT, CDR2 SNEGSKA (reference sequence). In DNA form, the CDR3 reads TGCAGTGCTAGGGGGGCCGGACAGGCCTTCTATGGCTACACCTTC. Residues: CSARGAGQAFYGYTF.

This clonotype came up a few times. The chain has TRBV28 and TRBJ2-5; 8 bases fit TRBD2. J gave up 3 bases and V 8 bases, and 11 bases lay outside the gene matches. CDR1 and CDR2 from the germline V gene are MDHEN and SYDVKM. The CDR3 spans 15 residues. CDR3: CASLSGSAGEETQYF. CDR3 nucleotide sequence: TGTGCCAGCCTGAGCGGGAGTGCTGGGGAAGAGACCCAGTACTTC.

The chain has TRBV20-1 and TRBJ1-1; 9 bases fit TRBD1. The ends lost 4 bases at V and 3 bases at J; junction bases unmatched: 6. The CDR3 loop spans 14 amino acids. Germline CDR1 DFQATT, CDR2 SNEGSKA (reference sequence). The CDR3 bases are TGCAGTGCTAAACAGGGGGCGGTGGACACTGAAGCTTTCTTT. Amino acids: CSAKQGAVDTEAFF.

The sample holds a few counts of this clonotype. The chain carries TRBV18 and TRBJ2-2; tentative D call: TRBD2 (5 bases). The V end was cut by 3 bases, the J end by 4 bases, with 9 bases between. Germline V gives CDR1 KGHSH, CDR2 LQKENI. The CDR3 extends over 14 amino acids. The CDR3 here is CASSPREVTGELFF. CDR3 nucleotide sequence: TGTGCCAGCTCACCCCGGGAAGTCACCGGGGAGCTGTTTTTT.

This sequence joins TRBV7-2 and TRBJ2-3, with D maybe TRBD1 (5 bases). V was trimmed by 5 bases and J by 0 bases, leaving 15 bases between them. This CDR3 region has 16 residues. CDR1 and CDR2 from the germline V gene are SGHTA and FQGNSA. This chain's CDR3 is CASSARTQPSTDTQYF. Here the CDR3 DNA reads TGTGCCAGCAGCGCCCGGACACAACCTAGCACAGATACGCAGTATTTT.

The V gene is TRBV6-1, the J gene TRBJ2-1, with D unresolved. The V end was cut by 1 base, the J end by 16 bases, with 11 bases between. The length of the CDR3 is 11 residues. Per germline, CDR1 MNHNS and CDR2 SASEGT. DNA for the CDR3: TGTGCCAGCAGTGAAGAGTCGGGTCAATTCTTC. It encodes CASSEESGQFF.

A few counts support this clonotype. The chain recombines TRBV4-3 with TRBJ2-3; 8 nucleotides align to TRBD1. The V and J ends lost 0 bases and 4 bases, in that order; junction bases with no gene match: 6. The germline CDR1 and CDR2 sequences are LGHNA and YSLEER. CDR3 length equals 16 residues. DNA of the CDR3: TGCGCCAGCAGCCAAGATTTGGCAGGGGGCGCAGATACGCAGTATTTT. Translation gives CASSQDLAGGADTQYF.